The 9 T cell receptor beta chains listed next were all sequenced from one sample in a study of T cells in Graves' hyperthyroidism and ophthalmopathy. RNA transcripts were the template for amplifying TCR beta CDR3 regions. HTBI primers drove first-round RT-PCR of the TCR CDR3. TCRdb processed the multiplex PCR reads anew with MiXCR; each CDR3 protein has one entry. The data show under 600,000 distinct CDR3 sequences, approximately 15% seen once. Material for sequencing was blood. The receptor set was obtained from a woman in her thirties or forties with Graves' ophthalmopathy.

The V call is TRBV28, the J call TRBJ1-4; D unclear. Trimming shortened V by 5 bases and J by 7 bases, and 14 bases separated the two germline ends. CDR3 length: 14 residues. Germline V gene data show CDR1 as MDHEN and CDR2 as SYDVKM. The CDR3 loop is CASSPVIAGEKLFF. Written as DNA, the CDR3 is TGTGCCAGCAGTCCTGTGATCGCGGGTGAAAAACTGTTTTTT.

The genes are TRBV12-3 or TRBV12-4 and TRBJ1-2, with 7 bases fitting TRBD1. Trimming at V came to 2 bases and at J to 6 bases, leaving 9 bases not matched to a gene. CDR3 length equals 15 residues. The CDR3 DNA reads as TGTGCCAGCAGTTTAAGCCCCGGGACAGAAAATGGCTACACCTTC. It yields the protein CASSLSPGTENGYTF.

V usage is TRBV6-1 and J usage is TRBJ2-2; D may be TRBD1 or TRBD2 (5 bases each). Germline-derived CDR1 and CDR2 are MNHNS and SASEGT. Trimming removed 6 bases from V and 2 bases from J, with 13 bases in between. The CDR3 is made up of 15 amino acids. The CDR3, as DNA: TGTGCCAGCAGGGACACCGGGACCAACACCGGGGAGCTGTTTTTT. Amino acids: CASRDTGTNTGELFF.

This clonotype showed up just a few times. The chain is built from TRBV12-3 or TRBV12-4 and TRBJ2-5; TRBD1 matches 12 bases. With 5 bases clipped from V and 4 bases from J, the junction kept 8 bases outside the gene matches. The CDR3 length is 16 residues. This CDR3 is CASSPPGTGGLETQYF. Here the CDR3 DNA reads TGTGCCAGCAGTCCCCCCGGGACAGGGGGCTTAGAGACCCAGTACTTC.

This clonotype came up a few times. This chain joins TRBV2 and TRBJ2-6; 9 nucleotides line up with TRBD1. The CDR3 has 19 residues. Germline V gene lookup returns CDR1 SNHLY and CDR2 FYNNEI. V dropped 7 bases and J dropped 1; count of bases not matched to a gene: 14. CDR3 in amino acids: CASNRDRAFLGSGANVLTF. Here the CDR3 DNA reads TGTGCCAGCAACCGGGACAGGGCTTTTCTTGGTTCTGGGGCCAACGTCCTGACTTTC. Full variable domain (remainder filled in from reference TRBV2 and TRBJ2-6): EPEVTQTPSHQVTQMGQEVILRCVPISNHLYFYWYRQILGQKVEFLVSFYNNEISEKSEIFDDQFSVERPDGSNFTLKIRSTKLEDSAMYFCASNRDRAFLGSGANVLTFGAGSRLTVL.

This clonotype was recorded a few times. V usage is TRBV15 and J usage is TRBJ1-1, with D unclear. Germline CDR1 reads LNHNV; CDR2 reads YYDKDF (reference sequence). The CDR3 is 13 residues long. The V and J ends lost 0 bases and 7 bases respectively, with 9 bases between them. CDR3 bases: TGTGCCACCAGCAGAGATTCTCGGAGTGAAGCTTTCTTT. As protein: CATSRDSRSEAFF.

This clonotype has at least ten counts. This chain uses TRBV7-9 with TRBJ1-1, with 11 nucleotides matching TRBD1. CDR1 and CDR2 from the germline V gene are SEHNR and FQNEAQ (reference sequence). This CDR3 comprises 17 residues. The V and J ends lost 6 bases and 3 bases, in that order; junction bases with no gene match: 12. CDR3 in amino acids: CASRPTYRDRGDTEAFF. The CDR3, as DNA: TGTGCCAGCAGACCCACCTACCGGGACAGGGGGGACACTGAAGCTTTCTTT.

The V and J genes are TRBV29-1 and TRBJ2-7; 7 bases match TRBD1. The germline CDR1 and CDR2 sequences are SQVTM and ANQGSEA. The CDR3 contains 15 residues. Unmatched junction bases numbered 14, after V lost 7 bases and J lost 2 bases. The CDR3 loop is CSARDSLYSTYEQYF. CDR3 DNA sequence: TGCAGCGCCCGGGACAGCCTTTACTCGACCTACGAGCAGTACTTC.

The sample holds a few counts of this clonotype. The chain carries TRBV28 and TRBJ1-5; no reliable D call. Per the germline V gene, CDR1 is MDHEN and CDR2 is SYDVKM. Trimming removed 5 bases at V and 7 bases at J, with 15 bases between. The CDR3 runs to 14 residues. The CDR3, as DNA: TGTGCCAGCAGTCCACCCCCCGGGCCACAGCCCCAGCATTTT. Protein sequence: CASSPPPGPQPQHF.